One and the same sample provided the 2 T cell receptor beta chains below, sequenced in a study of T cells in Graves' hyperthyroidism and ophthalmopathy. TCR beta CDR3 sequences were amplified from RNA transcripts. Carried out on the TCR CDR3, a first-round RT-PCR used the HTBI primer set. TCRdb ran MiXCR on the multiplex PCR reads and lists one entry per CDR3 protein. The profile covers approximately 25,000 distinct CDR3 sequences, with under 55% appearing a single time and around a tenth taken by the ten largest. What was sequenced was blood. The source of these receptors is a woman aged 30 to 39 with Graves' hyperthyroidism.

V usage is TRBV10-3 and J usage is TRBJ2-1; D is ambiguous. The CDR3 has 13 amino acids. The germline CDR1 and CDR2 sequences are ENHRY and SYGVKD. The ends were cut back, 3 bases at V and 8 bases at J, with 11 bases in the middle. The CDR3 loop reads CAISEVGGYEQFF. The CDR3 DNA sequence: TGTGCCATCAGTGAAGTTGGCGGATATGAGCAGTTCTTC.

This clonotype has a count of ten or more. The V and J genes are TRBV20-1 and TRBJ1-2, with a tentative D call TRBD1 (5 bases). CDR3 size: 14 residues. Germline CDR1 reads DFQATT; CDR2 reads SNEGSKA (reference sequence). The V gene lost 1 base and the J gene lost 1 base, with 10 bases spanning the gap. CDR3 residues: CSARGGTGNYGYTF. The CDR3 coding sequence is TGCAGTGCTAGAGGGGGGACGGGTAACTATGGCTACACCTTC.